Reported below is one T cell receptor (beta chain). Its target is unknown. The data were taken from a study of T cell responses to AZD1222 COVID-19 vaccine. Generated by immunoSEQ multiplex PCR, the TCRdb table keeps only in-frame clones and is missing some. The data show 100,000 or so clones, about 83% seen once. Study outcomes and limitations: Spike-specific TCR breadth and depth grew following two AZD1222 doses. White British ancestry dominated among donors, who included more females, and clonal diversity was possibly underestimated. No day 14 peak samples; only post-peak repertoires were characterized.

The TCR originated in an adult in good health. Source: peripheral blood, taken on day 0 of AZD1222 vaccination.

The CDR3 here is CASSSSGTDPYGYTF. CDR3 coding DNA: TGTGCCAGCAGCTCCTCCGGGACAGACCCCTATGGCTACACCTTC. The gene calls are TRBV7-2 and TRBJ1-2; 7 bases agree with TRBD1. The CDR3 is 15 residues long. Germline-derived CDR1 and CDR2 are SGHTA and FQGNSA. V lost 4 bases to trimming and J lost 4 bases; unmatched junction nucleotides: 9.